This T cell receptor (beta chain) was recorded in a study of identical twins. Findings and caveats of the study: Zero-insertion analyses were open to partial confounding by invariant MAIT and iNKT cells. Twin-shared out-of-frame alpha sequences showed excess low generation probability. Fewer insertions characterized abundant cord blood beta clonotypes, whereas memory repertoires showed none.

TCRdb used MiXCR to reprocess the 5' RACE reads, holding one entry per CDR3 protein. The table includes about 240,000 distinct CDR3 sequences, about an eighth detected once. Germline V gene lookup returns CDR1 MNHEY and CDR2 SMNVEV (reference sequence). The J segment lost 7 bases and the V segment lost 6 bases, leaving 4 bases of the junction unmatched. This CDR3 region has 12 residues. This clonotype was seen a handful of times. The antigen is not known. With no exceptions, donors were healthy Caucasians. The data also belong to a second study, concerning yellow fever vaccine responses in identical twins.

Sequences were obtained from memory (CD45RO+) T cells sorted from blood. The chain couples TRBV27 to TRBJ2-5, with 8 bases identical to TRBD1. The clonotype originates from a woman aged 18-29 years in good health. DNA of the CDR3: TGTGCCAGCAGGGACAGGGTCAGGACCCAGTACTTC. It yields the protein CASRDRVRTQYF.